One T cell receptor (beta chain) is described in this entry. Its antigen is not identified. The J segment lost 1 base and the V segment lost 4 bases, leaving 7 bases of the junction unmatched. CDR1 and CDR2 (germline): SNHLY, FYNNEI. The CDR3 is 17 amino acids. The data derive from a study of T cell repertoires in cytomegalovirus infection. Whole-study findings and limits: Within the response measured ex vivo, HLA-C-restricted CMV-specific TCR beta clonotypes were dominant.

Each CDR3 protein gets one entry after TCRdb re-called the reads with MiXCR. Of roughly 720,000 distinct CDR3 sequences listed, less than 40% are singletons. The sample consisted of PBMCs. This rearrangement joins TRBV2 to TRBJ2-1; 10 positions match TRBD2. The sequence derives from a human donor in good health (CMV status not recorded). Some clones in this sample may be carry-over from other donors' samples. In nucleotides, the CDR3 is TGTGCCAGCAGTGGGCCTAGCGGGGGATTTTCCTACAATGAGCAGTTCTTC. Amino acid sequence: CASSGPSGGFSYNEQFF.